This entry features one TCR beta chain sequence. This clone's antigen is unknown. No per-base quality is available; no much larger clone lies one base away. The data originate from a study of blood T cell repertoires in COVID-19 (dated by TCRdb to the early 2020s). With respect to the entire study: The collaborator samples originated in the United States, Italy and Spain and spanned the acute and convalescent phases of COVID-19. A freely available public database, intended as a resource for researchers studying the immune response to SARS-CoV-2, is where the repertoires were released. The samples were drawn from two sources: the first 160 participants of the ongoing ImmuneRACE study, and 1,000 to 1,500 subjects contributed by 6 global collaborators. The material from the prospective study consisted of cDNA or gDNA derived from T cells, B-cell-depleted T cells, or PBMCs. The sample metadata nearly always contained a de-identified subject ID, COVID-19 status, age in years and sex. Deeply sampled blood TCRbeta repertoires from subjects exposed to, actively infected with, or recovered from COVID-19 were included in the dataset. Where available, HLA class I and class II types were obtained from metadata supplied by the sample provider rather than from assay-based typing.

Whole blood was collected in K2EDTA tubes by collaborating institutions according to the institutions' own protocols. For TCRbeta analysis, collaborators shipped samples as frozen whole blood, isolated PBMCs, or DNA extracted from either of those sample types. The investigation overall reported the following: The quantity of clinical and demographic metadata differed by source and by participant and was supplied without curation.

The immunoSEQ Assay, a bias-controlled multiplex PCR, was used to amplify TCRbeta CDR3 regions from genomic DNA. Concerning the study's data processing: Nucleated cell counts per sample were estimated from amplification of reference gene primers within the assay. Sequence reads were collapsed and filtered to measure the absolute abundance of every unique TCRbeta CDR3 rearrangement. For each sample, productive Simpson clonality was calculated as the square root of Simpson's diversity index over productive rearrangements. TCRdb's version of the immuneACCESS table is confined to in-frame rearrangements and falls short of the full clone set. An unresolved V gene accounts for under half of the shortfall where checked; the remainder is of unknown origin. The D gene and trimming were derived from the DNA, and the V and J assignments and clone size from that table. The sample table holds roughly 360,000 clones, of which 81% were seen once. Around 1.1% of the sample rests with the top ten.

The CDR3 measures 20 amino acids from cysteine to phenylalanine. Solely the CDR3 DNA is kept, with 60 bases framed from the first base. This receptor was identified in a human donor with acute or convalescent COVID-19. The donor label of this sample is uncertain. The rearrangement combines TRBV12-1 with TRBJ2-1; TRBD2 is taken as the D call from the table, unchecked against the DNA. TRBV12-1 is annotated as a pseudogene. Material: peripheral blood. The bases read TGTGCCAGCAGCCCATCCCTGATGGCTAGCGGAGACTCGGTATACAATGAGCAGTTCTTC. This is translated as CASSPSLMASGDSVYNEQFF.